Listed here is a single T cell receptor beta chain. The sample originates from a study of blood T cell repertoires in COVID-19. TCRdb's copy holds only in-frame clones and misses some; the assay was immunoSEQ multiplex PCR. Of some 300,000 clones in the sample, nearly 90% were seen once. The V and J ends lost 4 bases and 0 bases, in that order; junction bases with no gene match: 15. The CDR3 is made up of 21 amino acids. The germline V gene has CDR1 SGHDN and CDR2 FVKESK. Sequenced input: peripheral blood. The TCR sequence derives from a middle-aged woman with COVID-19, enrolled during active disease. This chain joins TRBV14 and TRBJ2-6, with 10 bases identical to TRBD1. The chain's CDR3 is CASSPYPYRQGARSGANVLTF. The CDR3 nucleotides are TGTGCCAGCAGCCCTTACCCATACAGACAGGGGGCGCGCTCTGGGGCCAACGTCCTGACTTTC.